This T cell receptor (beta chain) was identified in a study of blood T cells in healthy people across ages. The V gene lost 0 bases and the J gene lost 2 bases, with 5 bases spanning the gap. The CDR3 covers 14 residues. The sample holds a few counts of this clonotype. Its antigen is not known. Study results and caveats: Underestimates were what the diversity estimates from one million T cells were considered to be. Greater diversity and more naive CD4+ cells were seen in long-lived donors than in aged donors.

Around 10 milliliters of peripheral blood were drawn from each donor. Total RNA amounts of at least 5.5 micrograms were extracted per sample. Combining a sample-barcoded 5' primer with a J-beta primer mix, a second PCR ran for roughly 7 to 12 cycles. TCRdb itself ran the 5' RACE reads through MiXCR, one entry per CDR3 protein. In the table there are 1 million to 1.2 million distinct CDR3 sequences, roughly two fifths of which are singletons. This chain joins TRBV12-3 or TRBV12-4 and TRBJ2-1; D uncertain. Input material: blood. The clonotype originates from a young man in good health. As DNA, the CDR3 is TGTGCCAGCAGTTTAGCGGCAGCCTACAATGAGCAGTTCTTC. Its protein product is CASSLAAAYNEQFF.